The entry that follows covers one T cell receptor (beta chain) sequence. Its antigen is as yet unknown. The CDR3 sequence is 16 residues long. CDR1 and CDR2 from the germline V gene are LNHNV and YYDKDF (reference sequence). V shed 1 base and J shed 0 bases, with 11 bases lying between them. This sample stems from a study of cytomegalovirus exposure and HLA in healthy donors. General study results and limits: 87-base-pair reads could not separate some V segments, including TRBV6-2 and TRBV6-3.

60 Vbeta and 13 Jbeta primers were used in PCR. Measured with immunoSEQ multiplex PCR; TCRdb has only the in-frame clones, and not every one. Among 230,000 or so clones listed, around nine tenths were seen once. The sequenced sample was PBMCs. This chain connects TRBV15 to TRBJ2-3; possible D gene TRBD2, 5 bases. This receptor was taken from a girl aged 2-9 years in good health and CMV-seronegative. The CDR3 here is CATSRAGLTSTDTQYF. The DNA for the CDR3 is TGTGCCACCAGCAGAGCTGGACTTACTAGCACAGATACGCAGTATTTT.